The following is a TCR beta chain sequence with its context. Its target is unknown. The data originate from a study of T cell repertoires in cytomegalovirus infection. About the study: It can be stated that public TCR beta signatures indicated CMV infection as well as a matching HLA type. Study-level results: Accumulated public TCR beta family frequency recognized individuals carrying CMV together with the relevant HLA. The ex vivo response was dominated by HLA-C-restricted CMV-specific TCR beta clonotypes.

The V and J ends lost 2 bases and 7 bases respectively, with 8 bases between them. Germline CDR1 reads DFQATT; CDR2 reads SNEGSKA (reference sequence). The CDR3 is 12 amino acids. TCRdb fed the reads into MiXCR, producing one record per CDR3 protein. The sample records approximately 400,000 distinct CDR3 sequences, under 40% being singletons. The chain couples TRBV20-1 to TRBJ1-4; D ambiguous. The sequence derives from a human donor in good health (CMV status not recorded). Some clones in this sample may be carry-over from other donors' samples. Input material: PBMCs. CDR3 sequence (DNA): TGCAGTGCTAGATCCGGGTCTGAAAAACTGTTTTTT. As protein: CSARSGSEKLFF.